This T cell receptor (beta chain) was profiled in a study of Graves' ophthalmopathy and Graves' hyperthyroidism. Study-wide background: Stable hyperthyroidism meant no ophthalmopathy within 18 months of follow-up.

Worth noting for this clonotype: A much larger clone differs from this one at a single base, so this may be a read error.

V was pared by 8 bases and J by 4 bases, with 8 bases of the junction left unmatched. The CDR3 extends over 14 amino acids. CDR1 and CDR2 (germline): LNHDA, SQIVND (reference sequence). As the template, RNA transcripts were used to amplify TCR beta CDR3 regions. RT-PCR with HTBI primers came first, then second-round multiplex PCR. TCRdb analysed the multiplex PCR reads with MiXCR anew, one entry per CDR3 protein. The sample lists around 1.1 million distinct CDR3 sequences; less than 45% were seen once. The chain is built from TRBV19 and TRBJ1-5; TRBD1 matches 7 bases. Sequencing was carried out using peripheral blood or thyroid tissue (not recorded which). This TCR came from an adult man with Graves' hyperthyroidism. The CDR3 DNA is TGTGCCAGTGGTAGGGGACAGCAGAATCAGCCCCAGCATTTT. Encoded protein: CASGRGQQNQPQHF.